The clone carrying this T cell receptor beta chain turned up a few times. Antigen specificity is unknown. The germline V gene encodes CDR1 SQVTM and CDR2 ANQGSEA. The J segment lost 0 bases and the V segment lost 5 bases, leaving 4 bases of the junction unmatched. The CDR3 runs 14 residues. This sample is drawn from a study of T cell responses to AZD1222 COVID-19 vaccine. For the study at large: Analysis merged second doses at about 4 or about 12 weeks. Study observations and caveats: CD4 TCRs linked to vaccination spanned spike, dominating at 160-218 and 743-854. A reported finding is that nearly half of spike-specific TCRs target unmutated variant regions.

Here immunoSEQ multiplex PCR was the method, and the copy in TCRdb shows in-frame clones only, minus some. The repertoire includes around 130,000 clones, about 90% of them detected once, and almost 5.5% sits in the top ten. Sequencing used peripheral blood, obtained on day 0 of AZD1222 vaccination. The sequence was collected from an adult in good health. The chain recombines TRBV29-1 with TRBJ1-5; TRBD1 aligns across 7 bases. CDR3 loop: CSVRTGDSNQPQHF. The CDR3 DNA reads as TGCAGCGTTAGGACAGGCGATAGCAATCAGCCCCAGCATTTT.